The 29 T cell receptor beta chains below were found in one sample sequenced in a study of blood T cell repertoires in COVID-19. TCRdb's table, derived via immunoSEQ multiplex PCR, lists solely in-frame clones and lacks some. The data contain about 260,000 clones, about 88% of them singletons. Sequencing used peripheral blood. Every receptor here comes from a man between 60 and 70 years old who had recovered from COVID-19.

This clone has only one observation. This chain links TRBV5-6 with TRBJ2-7; TRBD2 matches at 9 bases. CDR1 SGHDT and CDR2 YYEEEE come from the germline V gene. CDR3 size: 14 residues. J gave up 2 bases and V 2 bases, and 2 bases lay outside the gene matches. CDR3 nucleotides: TGTGCCAGCAGCTTTCCTAGCGGGACCTACGAGCAGTACTTC. It translates to CASSFPSGTYEQYF.

This rearrangement joins TRBV11-3 to TRBJ2-4, with TRBD1 matching over 7 bases. The germline V gene has CDR1 SGHNT and CDR2 YENEEA. Unmatched junction bases numbered 7, after V lost 5 bases and J lost 6 bases. The CDR3 runs to 14 residues. CDR3 DNA: TGTGCCAGCAGCGAAGGGGGCACCGGAAACATTCAGTACTTC. Translation: CASSEGGTGNIQYF.

The chain links TRBV5-6 to TRBJ2-7; TRBD1 agrees at 7 bases. The length of the CDR3 is 14 residues. Germline V gene sequence: CDR1 SGHDT, CDR2 YYEEEE. Unmatched junction bases numbered 8, after V lost 1 base and J lost 7 bases. This CDR3 is CASSLPTGNKEQYF. The CDR3 DNA reads TGTGCCAGCAGCTTGCCGACAGGGAATAAAGAGCAGTACTTC.

This chain uses TRBV7-2 with TRBJ2-7, with 8 positions matching TRBD1. This CDR3 is built from 14 residues. Germline assignment: CDR1 SGHTA and CDR2 FQGNSA. Germline trimming cut 2 bases from V and 9 bases from J; bases unmatched to any gene: 9. The CDR3 DNA follows: TGTGCCAGCAGCTTACCGCCCCTCGACAGGGGGCAGTACTTC. This encodes CASSLPPLDRGQYF.

The chain is built from TRBV3-1 (or the pseudogene TRBV3-2) and TRBJ2-7; TRBD1 agrees at 7 bases. This CDR3 region has 15 residues. Germline CDR1 LGHDT, CDR2 YNNKEL (reference sequence). V lost 4 bases, J lost 1 base, and 7 bases stayed unmatched. Written as DNA, the CDR3 is TGTGCCAGCAGCCTTTCCGGGACAGCTTCCTACGAGCAGTACTTC. Its translation: CASSLSGTASYEQYF.

The V and J genes are TRBV4-2 and TRBJ2-5; maybe TRBD2 (7 bases). Germline CDR1 and CDR2: LGHNA and YNFKEQ. This CDR3 region has 14 residues. V lost 1 base to trimming and J lost 4 bases, with 10 bases between them. CDR3: CASSQGRGAETQYF. For the CDR3, the DNA is TGTGCCAGCAGCCAAGGTCGGGGGGCAGAGACCCAGTACTTC.

The chain uses TRBV10-3 and TRBJ1-4; D perhaps matches TRBD1 (6 bases). V lost 4 bases and J 3 bases, leaving 12 bases between the germline ends. CDR3 length: 15 residues. Germline assignment: CDR1 ENHRY and CDR2 SYGVKD. CDR3 residues: CAISGEQGPNEKLFF. Here the CDR3 DNA reads TGTGCCATCAGTGGGGAACAGGGTCCTAATGAAAAACTGTTTTTT.

This clone was seen just once. The DNA for the CDR3 is TGTGCCATCAGTGGGGACAGGGATACCTACGAGCAGTACTTC. The encoded protein is CAISGDRDTYEQYF. The rearrangement joins TRBV10-3 to TRBJ2-7, with TRBD1 identical over 9 bases. V lost 4 bases, J lost 2 bases, and 3 bases stayed unmatched. Germline V gene lookup returns CDR1 ENHRY and CDR2 SYGVKD. This CDR3 contains 14 residues.

This chain links TRBV3-1 (or the pseudogene TRBV3-2) with TRBJ2-3; 7 nucleotides line up with TRBD1. Germline values: CDR1 LGHDT, CDR2 YNNKEL (reference sequence). The length of the CDR3 is 15 residues. V lost 1 base and J lost 3; bases outside the gene matches: 4. Here the CDR3 reads CASSQVQGKTDTQYF. CDR3 DNA sequence: TGTGCCAGCAGCCAAGTACAGGGGAAGACAGATACGCAGTATTTT.

The rearrangement links TRBV7-3 to TRBJ2-1; TRBD2 matches 7 bases. The germline V gene encodes CDR1 SGHTA and CDR2 FQGTGA. CDR3 size: 16 residues. V trimming: 5 bases; J trimming: 5 bases; junction bases outside the gene matches: 12. The DNA for the CDR3 is TGTGCCAGCAGCCCGATTAGGACTAGGGTAAACAATGAGCAGTTCTTC. Residues: CASSPIRTRVNNEQFF.

CDR3 sequence reads: CASSQLGHDEGTQYF. CDR3 in DNA: TGTGCCAGCAGCCAACTTGGGCACGACGAGGGTACGCAGTATTTT. V and J are TRBV4-2 and TRBJ2-3; a possible D gene is TRBD2 (5 bases). V lost 2 bases and J 8 bases, leaving 17 bases between the germline ends. Germline V gene sequence: CDR1 LGHNA, CDR2 YNFKEQ. This CDR3 region has 15 residues.

The chain recombines TRBV5-1 with TRBJ2-3, with 10 bases matching TRBD1. Germline CDR1 is SGHRS and CDR2 is YFSETQ. V lost 3 bases, J lost 2 bases, and 3 bases stayed unmatched. The CDR3 has 15 residues. The CDR3 DNA reads as TGCGCCAGCAGCTCGGGACAGGGGTTCACAGATACGCAGTATTTT. This gives the protein CASSSGQGFTDTQYF.

The chain employs TRBV30 and TRBJ1-3, with no clear D. Germline CDR1 GTSNPN, CDR2 SVGIG (reference sequence). V shed 1 base and J shed 0 bases, with 7 bases lying between them. The CDR3 is 14 residues long. CDR3 bases: TGTGCCTGGAGTGCCGACACCTCTGGAAACACCATATATTTT. It translates to CAWSADTSGNTIYF.

This clone appeared a few times. The V and J genes are TRBV7-3 and TRBJ2-2; D gene unclear. Germline lookup yields CDR1 SGHTA and CDR2 FQGTGA. The CDR3 contains 15 residues. The V end lost 4 bases, the J end lost 4 bases, and 13 bases lay between the germline ends. The CDR3: CASSSLSLSTGELFF. DNA for the CDR3: TGTGCCAGCAGCTCCTTATCACTGAGCACCGGGGAGCTGTTTTTT.

This clone appeared a single time. The rearrangement joins TRBV9 to TRBJ2-2; 13 bases are a match to TRBD2. V shed 6 bases, J shed 0 bases, and the junction held 5 bases outside the gene matches. CDR1 is SGDLS, CDR2 YYNGEE, per germline. This CDR3 region has 17 residues. The CDR3 loop reads CASTRTSGGANTGELFF. CDR3 nucleotides: TGTGCCAGCACTCGAACTAGCGGGGGGGCGAACACCGGGGAGCTGTTTTTT.

This clone has just one count. The chain employs TRBV6-1 and TRBJ1-5; 9 bases match TRBD1. Germline-derived CDR1 and CDR2 are MNHNS and SASEGT. V was pared by 4 bases and J by 5 bases, with 9 bases of the junction left unmatched. The CDR3 has 16 amino acids. CDR3 amino acids: CASSVGPTGGDQPQHF. For the CDR3, the DNA is TGTGCCAGCAGTGTCGGGCCGACAGGGGGAGATCAGCCCCAGCATTTT.

V is TRBV7-2 and J is TRBJ1-2; D unclear. V gave up 6 bases and J gave up 4 bases, with 15 bases separating them. The CDR3 runs 14 residues. Germline lookup yields CDR1 SGHTA and CDR2 FQGNSA. The CDR3 protein is CASSGGSEGYGYTF. The CDR3, as DNA: TGTGCCAGCAGTGGAGGGAGCGAGGGCTATGGCTACACCTTC.

This chain connects TRBV7-2 to TRBJ1-3; no firm D call. The CDR3 spans 15 residues. Between the trimmed V and J ends, which lost 1 base and 0 bases, there was a span of 7 bases. Germline CDR1 is SGHTA and CDR2 is FQGNSA. The DNA for the CDR3 is TGTGCCAGCAGCTTAGTGTCGGGCTCTGGAAACACCATATATTTT. Its translation: CASSLVSGSGNTIYF.

The V gene is TRBV18, the J gene TRBJ2-6, with D possibly TRBD1 on 6 matching bases. V lost 0 bases to trimming and J lost 2 bases, with 11 bases between them. CDR3 length: 17 residues. Looked up from germline, CDR1 is KGHSH and CDR2 is LQKENI. The CDR3 bases are TGTGCCAGCTCACCACCGGGCAGGGGAACTGGGGCCAACGTCCTGACTTTC. Protein sequence: CASSPPGRGTGANVLTF.

The genes are TRBV27 and TRBJ2-7, with TRBD1 matching over 10 bases. The junction had 12 bases not matched to a gene; V was cut back by 5 bases and J by 2 bases. This CDR3 has 17 residues. Germline loops: CDR1 MNHEY, CDR2 SMNVEV (reference sequence). Here the CDR3 DNA reads TGTGCCAGCAGTCAATTTCCGGGACAGGGGAGGACCTACGAGCAGTACTTC. Translated, it gives CASSQFPGQGRTYEQYF.

In the case of this clone: The sample holds other DNA sequences that translate to the same CDR3. This chain uses TRBV24-1 with TRBJ1-2; D is possibly TRBD1 (5 bases). Germline V gene data show CDR1 as KGHDR and CDR2 as SFDVKD. The CDR3 spans 12 residues. V lost 3 bases and J 7 bases, leaving 8 bases between the germline ends. The DNA of the CDR3 is TGTGCCACCAGTGATCCTACAGGTGGCTACACCTTC. Protein sequence: CATSDPTGGYTF.

The chain couples TRBV12-3 or TRBV12-4 to TRBJ1-1; no firm D call. This CDR3 region has 11 residues. The V and J ends lost 6 bases and 12 bases respectively, with 14 bases between them. In DNA, the CDR3 is TGTGCCAGCAGCTATGGAGCTGCGACTTTCTTT. Amino acids: CASSYGAATFF.

The rearrangement joins TRBV11-2 to TRBJ1-1; TRBD1 aligns across 10 bases. CDR3 size: 12 residues. The junction had 1 base not matched to a gene; V was cut back by 5 bases and J by 7 bases. Germline CDR1 is SGHAT and CDR2 is FQNNGV. CDR3: CASSRDRGEAFF. The DNA of the CDR3 is TGTGCCAGCAGCCGGGACAGGGGTGAAGCTTTCTTT. The full variable domain, rest sourced from reference TRBV11-2 and TRBJ1-1, is EAGVAQSPRYKIIEKRQSVAFWCNPISGHATLYWYQQILGQGPKLLIQFQNNGVVDDSQLPKDRFSAERLKGVDSTLKIQPAKLEDSAVYLCASSRDRGEAFFGQGTRLTVV.

CDR3 in DNA: TGTGCCAGCAGTGAAGCGCTTGTCGCGCCGCAGTATTTT. This translates into CASSEALVAPQYF. This rearrangement joins TRBV6-1 to TRBJ2-3, with D hard to call. Trimming removed 0 bases from V and 10 bases from J, with 11 bases in between. The CDR3 length is 13 residues. Looked up from germline, CDR1 is MNHNS and CDR2 is SASEGT.

A single count supports this clone. The genes are TRBV7-2 and TRBJ2-5; 12 positions agree with TRBD2. The germline gives CDR1 SGHTA, CDR2 FQGNSA. CDR3 size: 17 residues. V lost 5 bases and J lost 3; bases outside the gene matches: 10. The CDR3 region is CASSPSGGAGGKETQYF. The CDR3 DNA reads TGTGCCAGCAGCCCTAGCGGGGGGGCTGGTGGGAAAGAGACCCAGTACTTC.

This rearrangement joins TRBV30 to TRBJ1-6; no reliable D call. Germline CDR1 and CDR2: GTSNPN and SVGIG (reference sequence). This CDR3 is 13 amino acids long. The V gene lost 0 bases and the J gene lost 9 bases, with 9 bases spanning the gap. CDR3 DNA: TGTGCCTGGAGTGTACAGCACCGTTCACCCCTCCACTTT. Protein sequence: CAWSVQHRSPLHF. Filled out from reference TRBV30 and TRBJ1-6, the complete variable domain reads SQTIHQWPATLVQPVGSPLSLECTVEGTSNPNLYWYRQAAGRGLQLLFYSVGIGQISSEVPQNLSASRPQDRQFILSSKKLLLSDSGFYLCAWSVQHRSPLHFGNGTRLTVT.

The chain couples TRBV4-2 to TRBJ2-7; TRBD2 aligns across 7 bases. V shed 6 bases and J 1 base; nucleotides not matched to a gene: 12. The CDR3 spans 16 residues. CDR1 is LGHNA and CDR2 is YNFKEQ in the germline V gene. This chain's CDR3 is CASRYSASGESYEQYF. CDR3 nucleotides: TGTGCCAGCAGATACTCCGCTAGCGGAGAATCCTACGAGCAGTACTTC.

J is TRBJ2-1 and V is TRBV5-1; TRBD2 matches 13 bases. The CDR3 sequence is 17 residues long. The germline V gene has CDR1 SGHRS and CDR2 YFSETQ. V was clipped by 2 bases and J by 2 bases; unmatched bases: 4. The CDR3 here is CASSFDTSGGAYNEQFF. The CDR3 bases are TGCGCCAGCAGCTTCGACACTAGCGGGGGGGCCTACAATGAGCAGTTCTTC.

The J gene is TRBJ2-2, the V gene TRBV5-1; 12 bases fit TRBD2. The CDR3 length is 15 residues. The V gene end was trimmed by 3 bases and the J gene end by 4 bases; junction bases not matched to a gene: 1. Germline V lookup: CDR1 SGHRS, CDR2 YFSETQ. Here the CDR3 reads CASSSGLAGTGELFF. CDR3 nucleotide sequence: TGCGCCAGCAGCTCGGGACTAGCGGGCACCGGGGAGCTGTTTTTT.